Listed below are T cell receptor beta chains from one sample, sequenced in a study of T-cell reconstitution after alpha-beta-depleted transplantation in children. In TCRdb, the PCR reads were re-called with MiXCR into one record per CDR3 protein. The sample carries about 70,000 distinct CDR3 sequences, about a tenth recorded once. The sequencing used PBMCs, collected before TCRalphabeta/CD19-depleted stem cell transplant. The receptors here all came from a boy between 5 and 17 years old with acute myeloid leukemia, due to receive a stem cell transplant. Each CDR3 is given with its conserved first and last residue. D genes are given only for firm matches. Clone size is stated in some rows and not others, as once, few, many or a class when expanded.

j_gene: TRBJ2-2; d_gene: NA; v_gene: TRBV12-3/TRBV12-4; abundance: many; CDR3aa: CASSFRRANGGELFF; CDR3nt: TGTGCCAGCAGCTTTCGGAGGGCAAATGGCGGGGAGCTGTTTTTT
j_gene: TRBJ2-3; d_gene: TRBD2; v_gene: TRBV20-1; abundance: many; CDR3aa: CSAGSAGGPNQPDTQYF; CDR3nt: TGCAGTGCTGGTTCGGCGGGGGGGCCAAATCAGCCAGATACGCAGTATTTT
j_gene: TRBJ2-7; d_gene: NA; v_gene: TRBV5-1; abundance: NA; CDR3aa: CALPGSYEQYF; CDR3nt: TGCGCCCTACCGGGATCCTACGAGCAGTACTTC
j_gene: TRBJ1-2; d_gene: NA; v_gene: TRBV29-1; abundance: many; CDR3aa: CSVGGSSYGYTF; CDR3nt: TGCAGCGTTGGTGGGTCCTCCTATGGCTACACCTTC
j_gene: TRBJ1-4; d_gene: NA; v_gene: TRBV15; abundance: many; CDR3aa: CATGEPRVSNEKLFF; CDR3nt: TGTGCCACCGGGGAGCCCAGGGTATCGAATGAAAAACTGTTTTTT
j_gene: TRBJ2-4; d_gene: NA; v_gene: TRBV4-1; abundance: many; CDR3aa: CASSQDSSENIQYF; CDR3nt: TGCGCCAGCAGCCAAGATTCCAGCGAAAACATTCAGTACTTC
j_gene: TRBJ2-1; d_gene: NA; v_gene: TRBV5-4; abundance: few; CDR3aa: CASRPRKDSYNEQFF; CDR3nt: TGTGCCAGCAGACCCCGAAAGGACTCCTACAATGAGCAGTTCTTC
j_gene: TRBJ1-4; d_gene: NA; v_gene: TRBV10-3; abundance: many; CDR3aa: CAISDGDGGTNEKLFF; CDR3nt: TGTGCCATCAGCGACGGAGACGGGGGCACTAATGAAAAACTGTTTTTT
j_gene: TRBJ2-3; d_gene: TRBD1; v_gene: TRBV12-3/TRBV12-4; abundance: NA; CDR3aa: CASSSPGQGIADTQYF; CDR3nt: TGTGCCAGCAGTTCACCGGGACAGGGTATCGCAGATACGCAGTATTTT
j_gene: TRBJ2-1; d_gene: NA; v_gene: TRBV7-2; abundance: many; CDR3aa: CASSLSGTLPYNEQFF; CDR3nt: TGTGCCAGCAGCTTATCCGGGACACTGCCCTACAATGAGCAGTTCTTC
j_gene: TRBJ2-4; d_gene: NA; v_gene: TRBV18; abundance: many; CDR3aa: CASSPGAETLAKNIQYF; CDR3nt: TGTGCCAGCTCACCAGGGGCAGAGACTTTAGCCAAAAACATTCAGTACTTC
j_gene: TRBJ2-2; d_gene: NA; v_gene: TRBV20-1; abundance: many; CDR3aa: CSARVPGKRNTGELFF; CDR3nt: TGCAGTGCTAGAGTCCCAGGGAAGAGGAACACCGGGGAGCTGTTTTTT
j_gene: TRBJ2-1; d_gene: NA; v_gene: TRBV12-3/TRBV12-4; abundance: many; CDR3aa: CASSFPSGVRNEQFF; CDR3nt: TGTGCCAGCAGTTTCCCCTCCGGTGTTAGAAATGAGCAGTTCTTC
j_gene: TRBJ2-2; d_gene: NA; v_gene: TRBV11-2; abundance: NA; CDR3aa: CASSFPTGQNTGELFF; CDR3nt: TGTGCCAGCAGCTTCCCGACAGGCCAGAACACCGGGGAGCTGTTTTTT
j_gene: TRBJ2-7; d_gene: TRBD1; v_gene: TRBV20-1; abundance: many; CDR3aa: CSAPRDRESHEQYF; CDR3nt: TGCAGTGCGCCCCGGGACAGGGAATCCCACGAGCAGTACTTC
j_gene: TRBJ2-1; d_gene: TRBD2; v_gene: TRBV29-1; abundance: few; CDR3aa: CSVEVRVAGGPGEQFF; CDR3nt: TGCAGCGTTGAAGTTCGAGTAGCGGGAGGGCCGGGTGAGCAGTTCTTC
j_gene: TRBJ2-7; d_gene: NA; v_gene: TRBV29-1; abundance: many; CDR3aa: CSVEVPEELEQYF; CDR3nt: TGCAGCGTTGAAGTCCCGGAGGAACTCGAGCAGTACTTC
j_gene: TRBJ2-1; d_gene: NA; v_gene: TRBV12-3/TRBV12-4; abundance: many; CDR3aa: CASSLDYREFF; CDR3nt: TGTGCCAGCAGTTTGGACTATCGGGAGTTCTTC
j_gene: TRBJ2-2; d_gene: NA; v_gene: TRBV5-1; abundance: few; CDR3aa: CASSLGQATGELFF; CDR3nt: TGCGCCAGCAGCTTGGGACAGGCGACCGGGGAGCTGTTTTTT
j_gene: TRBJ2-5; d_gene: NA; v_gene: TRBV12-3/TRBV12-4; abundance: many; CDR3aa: CASSSYWIGGEETQYF; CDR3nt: TGTGCCAGCAGTTCATATTGGATAGGGGGAGAAGAGACCCAGTACTTC
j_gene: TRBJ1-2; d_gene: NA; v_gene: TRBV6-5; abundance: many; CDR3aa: CASRPLDKNWLYGYTF; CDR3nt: TGTGCCAGCAGACCCTTGGATAAAAATTGGCTCTATGGCTACACCTTC
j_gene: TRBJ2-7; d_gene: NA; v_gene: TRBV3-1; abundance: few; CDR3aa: CASSQEGIKQYF; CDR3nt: TGTGCCAGCAGCCAAGAAGGGATTAAACAGTACTTC
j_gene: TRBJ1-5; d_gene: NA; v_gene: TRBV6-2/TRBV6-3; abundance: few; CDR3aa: CASSYSIFRRPANQPQHF; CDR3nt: TGTGCCAGCAGTTACTCGATTTTCAGGCGACCGGCCAATCAGCCCCAGCATTTT
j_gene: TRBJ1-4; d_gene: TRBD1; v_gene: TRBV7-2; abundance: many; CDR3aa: CASSSEGQRRLFF; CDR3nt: TGTGCCAGCAGCTCTGAGGGACAGAGGAGACTGTTTTTT
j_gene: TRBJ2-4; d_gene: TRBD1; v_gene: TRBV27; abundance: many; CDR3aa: CASSLWYRGQADKNIQYF; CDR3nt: TGTGCCAGCAGTTTATGGTACAGGGGGCAGGCTGACAAAAACATTCAGTACTTC
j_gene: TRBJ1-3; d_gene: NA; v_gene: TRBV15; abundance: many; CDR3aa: CATSSLGDGRDTIYF; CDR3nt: TGTGCCACCAGCAGCCTGGGTGATGGACGGGACACCATATATTTT
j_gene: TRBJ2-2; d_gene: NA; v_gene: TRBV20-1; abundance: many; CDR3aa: CSARDARSPRYAGELFF; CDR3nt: TGCAGTGCTAGAGATGCCAGGTCACCCCGTTACGCCGGGGAGCTGTTTTTT
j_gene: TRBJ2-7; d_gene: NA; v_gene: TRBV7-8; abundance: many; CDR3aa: CASSATRDYEQYF; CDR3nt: TGTGCCAGCAGCGCAACTAGGGACTACGAGCAGTACTTC
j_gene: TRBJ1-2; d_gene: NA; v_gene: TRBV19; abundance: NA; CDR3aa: CASTQGNYGYTF; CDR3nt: TGTGCCAGTACCCAGGGAAACTATGGCTACACCTTC
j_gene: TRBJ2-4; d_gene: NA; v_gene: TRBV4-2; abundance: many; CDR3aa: CASSQVDLAKNIQYF; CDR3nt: TGTGCCAGCAGCCAGGTCGACTTAGCCAAAAACATTCAGTACTTT
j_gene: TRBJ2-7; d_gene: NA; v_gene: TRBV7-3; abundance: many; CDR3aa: CASSLGLSYEQYF; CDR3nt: TGTGCCAGCAGCTTGGGCCTCTCCTACGAGCAGTACTTC
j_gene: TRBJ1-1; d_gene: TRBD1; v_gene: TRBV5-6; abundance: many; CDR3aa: CASSPGTDLMNTEAFF; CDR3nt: TGTGCCAGCAGCCCTGGGACAGATCTTATGAACACTGAAGCTTTCTTT
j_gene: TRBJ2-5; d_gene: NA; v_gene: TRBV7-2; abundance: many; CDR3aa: CASSRSGPPKTQYF; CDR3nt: TGTGCCAGCAGCCGCAGCGGTCCCCCAAAGACCCAGTACTTC
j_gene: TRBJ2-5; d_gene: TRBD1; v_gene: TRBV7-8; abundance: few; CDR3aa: CASSLDRVETQYF; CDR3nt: TGTGCCAGCAGCTTGGACAGGGTAGAGACCCAGTACTTC
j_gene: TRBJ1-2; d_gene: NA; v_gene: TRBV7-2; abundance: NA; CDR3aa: CASSLFGGLIYGYTF; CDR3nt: TGTGCCAGCAGCTTATTCGGGGGACTGATCTATGGCTACACCTTC
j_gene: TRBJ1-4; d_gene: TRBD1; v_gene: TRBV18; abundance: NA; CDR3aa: CASSPTGRREKLFF; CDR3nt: TGTGCCAGCTCACCGACAGGGAGGCGCGAAAAACTGTTTTTT
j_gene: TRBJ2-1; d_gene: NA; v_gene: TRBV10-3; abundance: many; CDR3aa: CAPLSRAYNEQFF; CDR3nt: TGTGCTCCCCTTTCTCGGGCCTACAATGAGCAGTTCTTC
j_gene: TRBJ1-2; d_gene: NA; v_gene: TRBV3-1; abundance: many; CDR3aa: CASSQDPGADYGYTF; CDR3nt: TGTGCCAGCAGCCAAGATCCGGGGGCGGACTATGGCTACACCTTC
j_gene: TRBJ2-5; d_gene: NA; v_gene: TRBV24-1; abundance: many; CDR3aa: CATSAPRLETQYF; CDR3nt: TGTGCCACCAGTGCCCCGAGGCTGGAGACCCAGTACTTC
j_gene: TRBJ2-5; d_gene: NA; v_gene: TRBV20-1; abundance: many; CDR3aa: CSGQPQETQYF; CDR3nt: TGCAGCGGACAGCCCCAAGAGACCCAGTACTTC
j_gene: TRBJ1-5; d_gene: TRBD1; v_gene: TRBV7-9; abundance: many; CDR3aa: CASSLWTGQPNQPQHF; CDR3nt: TGTGCCAGCAGCCTCTGGACGGGACAGCCCAATCAGCCCCAGCATTTT
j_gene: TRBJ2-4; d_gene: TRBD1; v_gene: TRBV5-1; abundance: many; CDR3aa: CASSLGDRGENIQYF; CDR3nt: TGCGCCAGCAGCTTGGGGGACAGGGGCGAAAACATTCAGTACTTC
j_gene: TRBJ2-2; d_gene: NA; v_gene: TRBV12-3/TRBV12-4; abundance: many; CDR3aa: CASSVTSNTGELFF; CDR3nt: TGTGCCAGCAGTGTGACGTCGAACACCGGGGAGCTGTTTTTT
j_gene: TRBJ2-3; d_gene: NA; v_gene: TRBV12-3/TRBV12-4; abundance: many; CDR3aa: CASRTQVADTQYF; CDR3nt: TGTGCCAGCAGAACCCAGGTGGCAGATACGCAGTATTTT
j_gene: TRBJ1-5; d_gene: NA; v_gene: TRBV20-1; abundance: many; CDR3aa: CSAREWSNSNQPQHF; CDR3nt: TGCAGTGCTAGAGAATGGAGCAACAGCAATCAGCCCCAGCATTTT
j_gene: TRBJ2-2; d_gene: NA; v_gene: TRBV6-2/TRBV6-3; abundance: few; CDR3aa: CASTLNSGELFF; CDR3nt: TGTGCCAGCACATTGAACTCCGGGGAGCTGTTTTTT